Described below is a single T cell receptor (beta chain) sequence and its context. Its cognate antigen is unknown. Germline values: CDR1 MGHRA, CDR2 YSYEKL. Trimming removed 4 bases from V and 6 bases from J; junction bases left unmatched: 6. CDR3 length: 15 residues. In TCRdb, the 5' RACE reads were re-called with MiXCR into one record per CDR3 protein. Here the sample spans 500,000 to 650,000 distinct CDR3 sequences, roughly 7.1% being singletons. This specimen comes from a study of identical twins. Study results and caveats: Findings came from cross-sectional statistics, without long-term follow-up of donors. It was possible that invariant MAIT and iNKT cells partly confounded the zero-insertion analyses.

This sample was also put to use in a study of yellow fever vaccine responses in identical twins. From that paper: Twin vaccine T cell responses reportedly seemed partly convergent, partly personalized.

This sequence joins TRBV4-1 and TRBJ2-1, with 10 nucleotides matching TRBD1. The sequence came from a young woman in good health. The sample consisted of PBMCs. DNA for the CDR3: TGCGCCAGCAGCCGCGGGACAGGGGAATCCAATGAGCAGTTCTTC. It codes for CASSRGTGESNEQFF.